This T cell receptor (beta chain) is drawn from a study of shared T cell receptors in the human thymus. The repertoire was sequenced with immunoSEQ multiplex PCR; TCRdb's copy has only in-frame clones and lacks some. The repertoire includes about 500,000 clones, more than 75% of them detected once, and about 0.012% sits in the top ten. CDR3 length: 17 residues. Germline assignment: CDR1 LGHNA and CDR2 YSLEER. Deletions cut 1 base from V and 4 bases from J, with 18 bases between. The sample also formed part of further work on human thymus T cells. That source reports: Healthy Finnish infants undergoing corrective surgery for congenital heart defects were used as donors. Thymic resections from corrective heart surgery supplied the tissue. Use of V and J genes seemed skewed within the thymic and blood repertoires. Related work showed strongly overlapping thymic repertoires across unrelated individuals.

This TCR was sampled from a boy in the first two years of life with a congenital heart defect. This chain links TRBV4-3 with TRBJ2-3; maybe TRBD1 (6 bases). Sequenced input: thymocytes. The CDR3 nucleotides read TGCGCCAGCAGCCAAGGGTGGACAGTCGGGTGGCCAGATACGCAGTATTTT. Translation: CASSQGWTVGWPDTQYF.